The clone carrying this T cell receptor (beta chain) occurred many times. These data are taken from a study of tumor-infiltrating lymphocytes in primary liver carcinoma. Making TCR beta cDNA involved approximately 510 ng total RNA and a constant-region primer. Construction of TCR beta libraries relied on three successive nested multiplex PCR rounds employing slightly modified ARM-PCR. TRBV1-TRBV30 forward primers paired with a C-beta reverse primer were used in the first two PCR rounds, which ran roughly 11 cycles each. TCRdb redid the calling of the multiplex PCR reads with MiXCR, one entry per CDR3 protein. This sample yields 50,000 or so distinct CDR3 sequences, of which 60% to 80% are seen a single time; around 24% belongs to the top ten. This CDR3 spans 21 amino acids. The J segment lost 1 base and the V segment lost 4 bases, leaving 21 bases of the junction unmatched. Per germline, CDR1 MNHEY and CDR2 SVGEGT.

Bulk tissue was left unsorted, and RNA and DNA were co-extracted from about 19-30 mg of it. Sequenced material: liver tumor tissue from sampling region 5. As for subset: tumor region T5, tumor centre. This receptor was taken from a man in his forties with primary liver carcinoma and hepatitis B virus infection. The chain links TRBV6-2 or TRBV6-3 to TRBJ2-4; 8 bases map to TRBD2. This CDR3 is CASSSHPLAGGKILAKNIQYF. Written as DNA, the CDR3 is TGTGCCAGCAGTTCCCACCCCCTCGCGGGAGGAAAAATTCTGGCCAAAAACATTCAGTACTTC.